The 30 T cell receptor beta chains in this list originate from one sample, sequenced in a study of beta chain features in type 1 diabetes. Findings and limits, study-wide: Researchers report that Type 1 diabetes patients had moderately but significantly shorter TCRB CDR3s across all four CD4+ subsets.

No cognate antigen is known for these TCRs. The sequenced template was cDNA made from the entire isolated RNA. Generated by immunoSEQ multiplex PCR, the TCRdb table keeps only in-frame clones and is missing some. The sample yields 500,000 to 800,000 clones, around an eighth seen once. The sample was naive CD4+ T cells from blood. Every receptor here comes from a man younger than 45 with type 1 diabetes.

The CDR3 DNA reads TGTGCCAGCAGCCTCCGGAAGGGGGTAAACTATGGCTACACCTTC. Amino acid sequence: CASSLRKGVNYGYTF. The chain joins TRBV7-2 to TRBJ1-2, with D perhaps matching TRBD1 (6 bases). Germline V lookup: CDR1 SGHTA, CDR2 FQGNSA. Trimming pared 5 bases from V and 2 bases from J, leaving 15 bases between. CDR3 size: 15 residues.

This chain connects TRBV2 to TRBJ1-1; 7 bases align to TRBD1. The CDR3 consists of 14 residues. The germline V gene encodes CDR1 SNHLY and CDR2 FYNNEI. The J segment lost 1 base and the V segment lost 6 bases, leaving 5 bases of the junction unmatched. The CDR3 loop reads CASRNRGGNTEAFF. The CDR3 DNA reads TGTGCCAGCAGGAACAGGGGAGGGAACACTGAAGCTTTCTTT.

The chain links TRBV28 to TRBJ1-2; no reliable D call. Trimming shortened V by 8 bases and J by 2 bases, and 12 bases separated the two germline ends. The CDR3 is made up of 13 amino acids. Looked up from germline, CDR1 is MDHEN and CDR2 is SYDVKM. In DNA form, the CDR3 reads TGTGCCAGCTCCCGGGAACCGAACTATGGCTACACCTTC. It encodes CASSREPNYGYTF.

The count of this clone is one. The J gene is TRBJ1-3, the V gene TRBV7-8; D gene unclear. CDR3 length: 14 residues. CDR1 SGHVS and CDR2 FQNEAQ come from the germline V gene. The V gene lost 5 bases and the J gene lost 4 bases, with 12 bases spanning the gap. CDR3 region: CASSPAAAGNTIYF. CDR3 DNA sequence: TGTGCCAGCAGCCCCGCCGCGGCCGGAAACACCATATATTTT.

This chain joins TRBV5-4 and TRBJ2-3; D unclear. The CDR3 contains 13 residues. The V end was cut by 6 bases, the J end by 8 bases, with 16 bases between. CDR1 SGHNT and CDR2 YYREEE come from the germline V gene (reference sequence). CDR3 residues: CASTPRPEGTQYF. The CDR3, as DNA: TGTGCCAGCACCCCGCGACCCGAAGGTACGCAGTATTTT.

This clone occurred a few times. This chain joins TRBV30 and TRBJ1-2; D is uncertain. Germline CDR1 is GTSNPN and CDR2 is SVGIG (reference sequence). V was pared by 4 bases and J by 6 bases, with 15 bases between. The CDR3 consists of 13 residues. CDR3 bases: TGTGCCTGGACAGCTATCTCAACTAATGGCTACACCTTC. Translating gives CAWTAISTNGYTF.

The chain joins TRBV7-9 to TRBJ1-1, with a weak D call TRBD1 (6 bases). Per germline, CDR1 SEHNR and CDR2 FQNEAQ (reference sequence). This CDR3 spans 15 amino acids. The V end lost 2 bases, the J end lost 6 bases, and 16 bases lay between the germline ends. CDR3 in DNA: TGTGCCAGCAGCTTAATGGGTGGAACAGGGTCTGAAGCTTTCTTT. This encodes CASSLMGGTGSEAFF.

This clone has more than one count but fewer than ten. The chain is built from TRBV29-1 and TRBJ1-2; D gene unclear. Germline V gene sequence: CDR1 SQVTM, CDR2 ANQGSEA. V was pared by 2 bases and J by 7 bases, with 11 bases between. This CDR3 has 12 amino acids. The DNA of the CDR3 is TGCAGCGTTGAAAGGGCGGCCATTGGCTACACCTTC. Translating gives CSVERAAIGYTF.

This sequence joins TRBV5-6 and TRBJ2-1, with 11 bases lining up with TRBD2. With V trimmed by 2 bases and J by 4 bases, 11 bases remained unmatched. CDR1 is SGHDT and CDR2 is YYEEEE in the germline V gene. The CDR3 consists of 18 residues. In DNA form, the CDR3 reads TGTGCCAGCAGCTTCCGACTAGCGGGGCGACCCGATTACAATGAGCAGTTCTTC. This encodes CASSFRLAGRPDYNEQFF.

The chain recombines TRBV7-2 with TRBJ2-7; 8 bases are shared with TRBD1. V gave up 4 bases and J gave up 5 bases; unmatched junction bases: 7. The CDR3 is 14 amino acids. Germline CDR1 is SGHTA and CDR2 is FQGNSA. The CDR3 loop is CASSWGQVLDEQYF. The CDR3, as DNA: TGTGCCAGCAGCTGGGGACAGGTCCTTGACGAGCAGTACTTC.

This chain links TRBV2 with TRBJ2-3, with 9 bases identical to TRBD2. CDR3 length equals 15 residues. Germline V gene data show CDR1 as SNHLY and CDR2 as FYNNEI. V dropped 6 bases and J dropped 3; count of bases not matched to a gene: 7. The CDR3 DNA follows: TGTGCCAGCAGCCCAATAGCGGGGGCGACAGATACGCAGTATTTT. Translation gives CASSPIAGATDTQYF.

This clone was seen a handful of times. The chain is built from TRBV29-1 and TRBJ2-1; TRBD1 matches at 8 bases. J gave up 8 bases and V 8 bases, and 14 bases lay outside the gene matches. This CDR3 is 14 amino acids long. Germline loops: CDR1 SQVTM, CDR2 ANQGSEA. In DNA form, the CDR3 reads TGCAGCTCGTCCAAGACAGGGGCTCCGGATGAGCAGTTCTTC. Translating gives CSSSKTGAPDEQFF.

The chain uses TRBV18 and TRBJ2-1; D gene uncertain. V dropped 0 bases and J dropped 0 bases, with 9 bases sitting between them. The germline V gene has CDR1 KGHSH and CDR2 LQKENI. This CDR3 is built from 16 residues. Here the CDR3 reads CASSPPSVPSYNEQFF. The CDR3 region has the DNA TGTGCCAGCTCACCACCTTCTGTGCCCTCCTACAATGAGCAGTTCTTC.

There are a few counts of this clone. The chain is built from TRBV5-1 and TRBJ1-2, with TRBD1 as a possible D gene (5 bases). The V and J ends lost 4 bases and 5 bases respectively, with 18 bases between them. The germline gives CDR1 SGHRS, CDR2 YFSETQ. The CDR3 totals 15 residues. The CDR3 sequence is CASSAGYGTEYGYTF. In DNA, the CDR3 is TGCGCCAGCAGCGCGGGTTACGGGACGGAGTATGGCTACACCTTC.

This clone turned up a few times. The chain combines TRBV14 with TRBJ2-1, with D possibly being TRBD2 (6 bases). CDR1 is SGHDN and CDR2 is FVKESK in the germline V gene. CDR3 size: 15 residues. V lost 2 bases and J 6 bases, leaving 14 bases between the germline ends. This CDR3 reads CASSQRWEAPNEQFF. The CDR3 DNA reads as TGTGCCAGCAGCCAAAGGTGGGAGGCCCCCAATGAGCAGTTCTTC.

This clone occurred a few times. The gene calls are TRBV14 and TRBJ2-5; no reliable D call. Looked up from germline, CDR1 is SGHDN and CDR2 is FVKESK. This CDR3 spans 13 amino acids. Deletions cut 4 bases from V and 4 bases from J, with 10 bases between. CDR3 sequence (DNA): TGTGCCAGCAGCCCGAGACTGGGAGAGACCCAGTACTTC. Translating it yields CASSPRLGETQYF.

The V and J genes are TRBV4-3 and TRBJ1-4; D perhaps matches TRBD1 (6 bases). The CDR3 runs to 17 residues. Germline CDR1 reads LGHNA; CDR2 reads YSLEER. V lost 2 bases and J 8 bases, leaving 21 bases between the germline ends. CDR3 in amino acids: CASSQFRRGLGNEKLFF. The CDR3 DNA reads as TGCGCCAGCAGCCAATTCCGACGGGGGCTGGGAAACGAAAAACTGTTTTTT.

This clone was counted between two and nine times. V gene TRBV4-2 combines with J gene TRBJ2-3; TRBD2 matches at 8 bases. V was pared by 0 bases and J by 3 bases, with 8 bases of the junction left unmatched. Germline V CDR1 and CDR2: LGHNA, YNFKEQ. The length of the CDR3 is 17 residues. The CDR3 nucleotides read TGTGCCAGCAGCCAAGAGACGAGCGGGGGAGGGACAGATACGCAGTATTTT. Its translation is CASSQETSGGGTDTQYF.

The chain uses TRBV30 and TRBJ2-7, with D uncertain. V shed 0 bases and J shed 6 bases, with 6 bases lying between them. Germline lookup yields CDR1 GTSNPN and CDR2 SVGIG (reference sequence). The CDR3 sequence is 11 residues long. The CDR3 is CAWSVHGEQYF. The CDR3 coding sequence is TGTGCCTGGAGTGTACACGGCGAGCAGTACTTC. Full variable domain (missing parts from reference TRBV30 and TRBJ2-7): SQTIHQWPATLVQPVGSPLSLECTVEGTSNPNLYWYRQAAGRGLQLLFYSVGIGQISSEVPQNLSASRPQDRQFILSSKKLLLSDSGFYLCAWSVHGEQYFGPGTRLTVT.

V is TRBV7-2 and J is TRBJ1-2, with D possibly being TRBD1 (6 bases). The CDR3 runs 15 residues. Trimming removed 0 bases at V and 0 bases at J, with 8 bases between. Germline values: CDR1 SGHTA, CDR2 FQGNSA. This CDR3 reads CASSLAGGPNYGYTF. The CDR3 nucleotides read TGTGCCAGCAGCTTAGCTGGGGGGCCTAACTATGGCTACACCTTC. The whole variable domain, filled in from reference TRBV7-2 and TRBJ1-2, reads GAGVSQSPSNKVTEKGKDVELRCDPISGHTALYWYRQSLGQGLEFLIYFQGNSAPDKSGLPSDRFSAERTGGSVSTLTIQRTQQEDSAVYLCASSLAGGPNYGYTFGSGTRLTVV.

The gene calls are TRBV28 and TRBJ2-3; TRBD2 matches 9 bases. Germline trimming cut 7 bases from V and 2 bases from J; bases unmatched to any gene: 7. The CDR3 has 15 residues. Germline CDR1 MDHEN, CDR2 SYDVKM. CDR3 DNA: TGTGCCAGCATCCTTAGCGGGGGACACACAGATACGCAGTATTTT. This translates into CASILSGGHTDTQYF. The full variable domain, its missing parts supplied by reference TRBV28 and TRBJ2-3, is DVKVTQSSRYLVKRTGEKVFLECVQDMDHENMFWYRQDPGLGLRLIYFSYDVKMKEKGDIPEGYSVSREKKERFSLILESASTNQTSMYLCASILSGGHTDTQYFGPGTRLTVL.

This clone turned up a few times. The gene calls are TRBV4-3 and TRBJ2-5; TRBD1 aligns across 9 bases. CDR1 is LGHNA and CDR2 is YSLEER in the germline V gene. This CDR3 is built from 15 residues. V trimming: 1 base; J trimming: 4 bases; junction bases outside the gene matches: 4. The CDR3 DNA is TGCGCCAGCAGCCAAGGGACAGGGGACGGAGAGACCCAGTACTTC. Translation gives CASSQGTGDGETQYF.

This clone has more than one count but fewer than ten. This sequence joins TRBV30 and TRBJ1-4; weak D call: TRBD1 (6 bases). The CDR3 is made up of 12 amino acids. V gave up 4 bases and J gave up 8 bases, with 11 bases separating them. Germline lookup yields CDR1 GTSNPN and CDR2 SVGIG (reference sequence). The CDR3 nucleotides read TGTGCCTGGACTCAGGGGTACGAAAAACTGTTTTTT. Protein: CAWTQGYEKLFF.

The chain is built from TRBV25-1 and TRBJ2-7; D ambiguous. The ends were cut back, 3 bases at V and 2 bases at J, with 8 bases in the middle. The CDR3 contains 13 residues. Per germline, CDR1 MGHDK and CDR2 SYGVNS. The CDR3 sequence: CASSDQVPYEQYF. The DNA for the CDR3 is TGTGCCAGCAGTGATCAGGTTCCCTACGAGCAGTACTTC.

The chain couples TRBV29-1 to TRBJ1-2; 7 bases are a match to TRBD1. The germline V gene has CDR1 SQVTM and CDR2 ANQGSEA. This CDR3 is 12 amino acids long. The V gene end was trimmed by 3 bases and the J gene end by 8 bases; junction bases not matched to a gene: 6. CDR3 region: CSVDRQGEGYTF. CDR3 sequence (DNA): TGCAGCGTTGATCGACAGGGCGAGGGCTACACCTTC.

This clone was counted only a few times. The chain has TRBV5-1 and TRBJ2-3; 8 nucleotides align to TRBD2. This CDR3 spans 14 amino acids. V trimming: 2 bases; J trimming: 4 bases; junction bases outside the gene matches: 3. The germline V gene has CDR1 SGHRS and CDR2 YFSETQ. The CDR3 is CASSFAGGADTQYF. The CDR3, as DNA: TGCGCCAGCAGCTTCGCGGGGGGTGCAGATACGCAGTATTTT. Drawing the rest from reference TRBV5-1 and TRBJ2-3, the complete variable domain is KAGVTQTPRYLIKTRGQQVTLSCSPISGHRSVSWYQQTPGQGLQFLFEYFSETQRNKGNFPGRFSGRQFSNSRSEMNVSTLELGDSALYLCASSFAGGADTQYFGPGTRLTVL.

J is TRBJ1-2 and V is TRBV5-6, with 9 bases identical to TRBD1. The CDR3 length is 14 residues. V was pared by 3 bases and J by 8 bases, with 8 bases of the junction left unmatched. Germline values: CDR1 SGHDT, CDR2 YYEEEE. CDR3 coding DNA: TGTGCCAGCAGCTACCGGACAGGGGACCGAGGCTACACCTTC. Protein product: CASSYRTGDRGYTF.

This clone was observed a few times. For the CDR3, the DNA is TGTGCCAGTAGTATAGCAGGGACCCCAGGGTCCTACGAGCAGTACTTC. The encoded protein is CASSIAGTPGSYEQYF. V and J are TRBV19 and TRBJ2-7; D is tentatively TRBD1 or TRBD2 (5 bases each). The CDR3 is 16 amino acids. Per germline, CDR1 LNHDA and CDR2 SQIVND (reference sequence). Trimming cost V 1 base and J 1 base, with 14 bases left between them.

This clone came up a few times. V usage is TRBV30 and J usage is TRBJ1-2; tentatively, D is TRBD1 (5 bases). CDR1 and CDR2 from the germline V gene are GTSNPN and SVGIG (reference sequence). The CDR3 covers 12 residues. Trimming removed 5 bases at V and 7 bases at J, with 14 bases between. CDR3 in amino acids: CAWGPGAGGYTF. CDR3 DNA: TGTGCCTGGGGCCCCGGGGCGGGTGGCTACACCTTC. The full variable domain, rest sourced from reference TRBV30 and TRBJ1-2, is SQTIHQWPATLVQPVGSPLSLECTVEGTSNPNLYWYRQAAGRGLQLLFYSVGIGQISSEVPQNLSASRPQDRQFILSSKKLLLSDSGFYLCAWGPGAGGYTFGSGTRLTVV.

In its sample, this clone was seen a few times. The CDR3 region has the DNA TGTGCCAGTAGGCGGACGGCCTCCTACGAGCAGTACTTC. Protein: CASRRTASYEQYF. The rearrangement joins TRBV19 to TRBJ2-7; D call uncertain. This CDR3 region has 13 residues. V was cut by 6 bases and J by 0 bases, with 9 bases left in between. CDR1 is LNHDA and CDR2 is SQIVND in the germline V gene (reference sequence).